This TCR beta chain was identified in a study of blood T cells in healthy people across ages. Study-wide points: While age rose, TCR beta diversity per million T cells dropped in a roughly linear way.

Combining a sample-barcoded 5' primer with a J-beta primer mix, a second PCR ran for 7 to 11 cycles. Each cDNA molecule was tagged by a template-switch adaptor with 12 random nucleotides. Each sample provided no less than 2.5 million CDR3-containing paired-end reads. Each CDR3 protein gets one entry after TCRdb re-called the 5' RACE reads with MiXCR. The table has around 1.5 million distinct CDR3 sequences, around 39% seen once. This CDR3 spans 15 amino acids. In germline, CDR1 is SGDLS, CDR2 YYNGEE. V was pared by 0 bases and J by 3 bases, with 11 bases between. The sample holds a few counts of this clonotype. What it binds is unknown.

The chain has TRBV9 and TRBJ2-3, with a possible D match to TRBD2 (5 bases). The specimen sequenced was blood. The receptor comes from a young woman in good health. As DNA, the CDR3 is TGTGCCAGCAGCGTAGGAGGGAGCCCAACAGATACGCAGTATTTT. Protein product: CASSVGGSPTDTQYF.